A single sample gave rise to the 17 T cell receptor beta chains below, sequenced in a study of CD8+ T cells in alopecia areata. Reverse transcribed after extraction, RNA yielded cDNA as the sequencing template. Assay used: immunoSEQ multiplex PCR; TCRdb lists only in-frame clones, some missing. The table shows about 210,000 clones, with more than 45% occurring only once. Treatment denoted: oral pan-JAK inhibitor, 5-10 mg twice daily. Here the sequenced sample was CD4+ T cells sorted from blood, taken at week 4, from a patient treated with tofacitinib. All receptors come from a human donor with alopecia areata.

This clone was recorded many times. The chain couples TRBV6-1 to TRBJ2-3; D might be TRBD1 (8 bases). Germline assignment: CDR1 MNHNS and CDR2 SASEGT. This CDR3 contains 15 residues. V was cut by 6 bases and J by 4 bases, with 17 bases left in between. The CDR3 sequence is CASSGQGGSPDTQYF. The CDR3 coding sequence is TGTGCCAGCAGCGGACAGGGAGGGAGCCCAGATACGCAGTATTTT.

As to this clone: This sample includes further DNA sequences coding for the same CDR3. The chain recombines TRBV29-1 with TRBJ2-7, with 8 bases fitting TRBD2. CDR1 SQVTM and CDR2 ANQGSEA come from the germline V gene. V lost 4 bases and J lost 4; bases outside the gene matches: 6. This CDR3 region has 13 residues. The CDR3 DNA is TGCAGCGTTGGTGGGCTAGCGGGTTACGAGCAGTACTTC. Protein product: CSVGGLAGYEQYF.

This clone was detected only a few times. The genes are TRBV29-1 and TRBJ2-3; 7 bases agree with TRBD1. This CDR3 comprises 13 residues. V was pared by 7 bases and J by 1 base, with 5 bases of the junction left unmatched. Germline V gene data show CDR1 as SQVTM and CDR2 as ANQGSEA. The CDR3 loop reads CSAHRGGTDTQYF. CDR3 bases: TGCAGCGCACACAGGGGTGGCACAGATACGCAGTATTTT.

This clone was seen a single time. CDR3 coding DNA: TGTGCCAGTAGTGCCGGACGTAACAATCAGCCCCAGCATTTT. Translating it yields CASSAGRNNQPQHF. J is TRBJ1-5 and V is TRBV19, with unresolved D. The CDR3 is made up of 14 amino acids. The germline V and J ends were trimmed by 5 bases and 3 bases, with 11 bases remaining between them. Per germline, CDR1 LNHDA and CDR2 SQIVND (reference sequence).

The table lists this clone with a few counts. The CDR3 region is CASSQGEKLFF. DNA of the CDR3: TGTGCCAGCAGCCAGGGGGAAAAACTGTTTTTT. V gene TRBV7-6 combines with J gene TRBJ1-4; D might be TRBD1 (6 bases). The V end lost 5 bases, the J end lost 8 bases, and 6 bases lay between the germline ends. Germline V gene lookup returns CDR1 SGHVS and CDR2 FNYEAQ. The CDR3 is 11 amino acids. Full variable domain (rest looked up from reference TRBV7-6 and TRBJ1-4): GAGVSQSPRYKVTKRGQDVALRCDPISGHVSLYWYRQALGQGPEFLTYFNYEAQQDKSGLPNDRFSAERPEGSISTLTIQRTEQRDSAMYRCASSQGEKLFFGSGTQLSVL.

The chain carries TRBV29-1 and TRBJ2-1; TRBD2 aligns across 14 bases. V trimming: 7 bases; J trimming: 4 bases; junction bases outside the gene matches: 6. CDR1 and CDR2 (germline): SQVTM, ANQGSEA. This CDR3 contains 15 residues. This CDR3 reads CSGEGTSGGYNEQFF. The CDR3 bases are TGCAGCGGGGAAGGGACTAGCGGGGGTTACAATGAGCAGTTCTTC.

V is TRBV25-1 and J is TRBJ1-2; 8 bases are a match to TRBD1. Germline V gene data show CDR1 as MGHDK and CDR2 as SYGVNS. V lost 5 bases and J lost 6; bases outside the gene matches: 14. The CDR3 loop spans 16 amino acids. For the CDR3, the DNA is TGTGCCAGCAGTAGCTCCCTAGGACAGGGAAGGGATGGCTACACCTTC. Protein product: CASSSSLGQGRDGYTF.

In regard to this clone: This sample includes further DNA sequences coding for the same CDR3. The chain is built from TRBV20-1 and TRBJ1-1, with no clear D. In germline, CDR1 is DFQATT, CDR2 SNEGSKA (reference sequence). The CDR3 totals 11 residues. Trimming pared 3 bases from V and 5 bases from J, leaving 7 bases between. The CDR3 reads CSARGGTEAFF. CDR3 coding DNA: TGCAGTGCTAGGGGAGGAACTGAAGCTTTCTTT.

CDR3: CASSFYQLAKNIQYF. DNA of the CDR3: TGTGCCAGCAGTTTCTACCAGCTAGCCAAAAACATTCAGTACTTC. The gene calls are TRBV28 and TRBJ2-4; D remains ambiguous. V was shortened by 3 bases and J by 0 bases, with 9 bases between the two germline ends. Per the germline V gene, CDR1 is MDHEN and CDR2 is SYDVKM. The CDR3 sequence is 15 residues long.

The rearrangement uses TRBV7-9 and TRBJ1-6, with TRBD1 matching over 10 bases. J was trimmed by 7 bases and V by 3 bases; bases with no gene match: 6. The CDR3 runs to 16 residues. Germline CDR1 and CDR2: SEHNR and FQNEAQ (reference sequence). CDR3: CASSFFQTGGNSPLHF. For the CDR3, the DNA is TGTGCCAGCAGCTTCTTTCAGACAGGGGGCAATTCACCCCTCCACTTT.

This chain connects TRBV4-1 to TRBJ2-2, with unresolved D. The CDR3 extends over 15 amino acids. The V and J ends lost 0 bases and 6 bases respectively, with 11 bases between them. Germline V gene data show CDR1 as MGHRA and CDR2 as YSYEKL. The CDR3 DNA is TGCGCCAGCAGCCAAGAGATCGCAGTTCCCGGGGAGCTGTTTTTT. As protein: CASSQEIAVPGELFF.

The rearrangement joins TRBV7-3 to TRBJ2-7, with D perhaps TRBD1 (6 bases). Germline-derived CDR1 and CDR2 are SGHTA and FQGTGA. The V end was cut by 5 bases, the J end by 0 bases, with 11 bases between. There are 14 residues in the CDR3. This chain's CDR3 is CASSPQGSSYEQYF. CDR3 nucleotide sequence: TGTGCCAGCAGCCCCCAGGGGAGCTCCTACGAGCAGTACTTC.

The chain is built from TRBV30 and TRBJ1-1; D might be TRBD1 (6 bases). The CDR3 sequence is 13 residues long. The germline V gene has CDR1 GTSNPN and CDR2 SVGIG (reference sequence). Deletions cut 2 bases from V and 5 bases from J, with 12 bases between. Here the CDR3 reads CAWSSLRGTEAFF. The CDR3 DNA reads TGTGCCTGGAGTTCGCTAAGGGGGACTGAAGCTTTCTTT.

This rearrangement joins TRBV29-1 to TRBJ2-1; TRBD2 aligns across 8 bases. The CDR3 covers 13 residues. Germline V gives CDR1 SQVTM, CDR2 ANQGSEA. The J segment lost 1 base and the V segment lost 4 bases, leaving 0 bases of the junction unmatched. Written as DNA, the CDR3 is TGCAGCGTTGGCGGGGGGTCCTACAATGAGCAGTTCTTC. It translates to CSVGGGSYNEQFF.

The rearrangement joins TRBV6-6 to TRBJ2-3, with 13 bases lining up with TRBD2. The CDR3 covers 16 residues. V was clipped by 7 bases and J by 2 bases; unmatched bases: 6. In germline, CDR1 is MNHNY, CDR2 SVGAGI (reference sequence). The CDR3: CASIPGLAGFTDTQYF. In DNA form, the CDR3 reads TGTGCCAGCATTCCGGGACTAGCGGGGTTCACAGATACGCAGTATTTT.

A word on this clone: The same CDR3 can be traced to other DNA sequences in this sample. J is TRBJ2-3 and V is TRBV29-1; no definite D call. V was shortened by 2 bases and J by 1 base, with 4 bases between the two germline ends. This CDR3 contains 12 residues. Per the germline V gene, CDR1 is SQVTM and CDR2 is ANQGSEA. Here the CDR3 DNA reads TGCAGCGTTGAAACTGGCACAGATACGCAGTATTTT. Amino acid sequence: CSVETGTDTQYF.

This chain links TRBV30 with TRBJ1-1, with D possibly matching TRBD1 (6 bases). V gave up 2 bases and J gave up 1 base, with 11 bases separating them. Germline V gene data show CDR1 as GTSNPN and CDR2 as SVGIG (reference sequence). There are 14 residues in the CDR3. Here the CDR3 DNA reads TGTGCCTGGAGTCTCGGACAGACGAACACTGAAGCTTTCTTT. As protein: CAWSLGQTNTEAFF.